Each of the 28 T cell receptor beta chains below was sequenced from the same sample in a study of T cell repertoires in cytomegalovirus infection (dated by TCRdb to the late 2010s). No antigen has been identified for these receptors. The listed sequencing device is Illumina HiSeq 1500. The raw public data were reprocessed by TCRdb itself: fastp quality trimming at Q25, MiXCR clonotype calling, in-frame beta chains only. Every entry covers one CDR3 protein and lists the most common genes and DNA from its rows. This sample lists approximately 990,000 distinct CDR3 sequences; roughly 31% were detected once. About an eighth of the sample goes to the ten largest clones. The sample's treatment or condition label, in plain terms: in vitro stimulation with specific CMV peptide epitopes to enrich CMV-specific T cells. This material consisted of cultured CD8+ T cells from PBMCs, taken from culture after CMV antigen stimulation. The receptors originated from a human donor in good health (CMV status not recorded). Some clones in this sample may be carry-over from other donors' samples.

V and J are TRBV27 and TRBJ1-5; 8 bases align to TRBD1. V gave up 4 bases and J gave up 4 bases; unmatched junction bases: 12. This CDR3 comprises 17 residues. Germline-derived CDR1 and CDR2 are MNHEY and SMNVEV (reference sequence). CDR3 DNA sequence: TGTGCCAGCAGTTGGTCGATTACAGGGGGTCGGAATCAGCCCCAGCATTTT. Protein product: CASSWSITGGRNQPQHF.

The chain links TRBV5-1 to TRBJ2-7; D perhaps matches TRBD1 (5 bases). The germline V gene has CDR1 SGHRS and CDR2 YFSETQ. This CDR3 has 14 residues. V was pared by 2 bases and J by 2 bases, with 11 bases between. This CDR3 is CASSFRGETYEQYF. CDR3 sequence (DNA): TGCGCCAGCAGCTTTAGGGGCGAGACCTACGAGCAGTACTTC.

Details on this clonotype: This clone may be a read error of a much larger clone one base away. The V call is TRBV7-6, the J call TRBJ2-3, with TRBD2 as a possible D gene (6 bases). CDR1 is SGHVS, CDR2 FNYEAQ, per germline. This CDR3 contains 16 residues. The CDR3 sequence is CASSLEGLRGYDMQYF. DNA for the CDR3: TGTGCCAGCAGCTTAGAGGGACTCAGAGGGTATGATATGCAGTATTTT.

This clonotype was seen more than once but under ten times. This chain connects TRBV7-9 to TRBJ2-7, with D hard to call. Trimming took off 5 bases at V and 6 bases at J, with 8 bases between the two ends. Germline V lookup: CDR1 SEHNR, CDR2 FQNEAQ (reference sequence). This CDR3 is built from 11 residues. The CDR3 loop is CASSPVSEQYV. Here the CDR3 DNA reads TGTGCCAGCAGCCCAGTTTCCGAGCAGTACGTC.

This clonotype has a handful of counts. The rearrangement uses TRBV5-6 and TRBJ2-7; D might be TRBD1 (5 bases). Trimming pared 4 bases from V and 7 bases from J, leaving 18 bases between. There are 14 residues in the CDR3. CDR1 and CDR2 (germline): SGHDT, YYEEEE. The CDR3 coding sequence is TGTGCCAGCAGCCAGGGCACCCTGGTCCGGGAGCAGTACGTC. Encoded protein: CASSQGTLVREQYV.

The V gene is TRBV12-3 or TRBV12-4, the J gene TRBJ1-2, with D possibly matching TRBD1 (5 bases). CDR3 size: 17 residues. V dropped 1 base and J dropped 2 bases, with 17 bases sitting between them. CDR3 protein: CASSLVGTRPRNYGYTF. The CDR3 bases are TGTGCCAGCAGTTTAGTAGGGACTAGACCAAGGAACTATGGCTACACCTTC.

This clonotype was counted only a few times. This chain connects TRBV7-9 to TRBJ1-5, with D unresolved. Trimming pared 5 bases from V and 6 bases from J, leaving 17 bases between. This CDR3 comprises 15 residues. CDR1 and CDR2 from the germline V gene are SEHNR and FQNEAQ (reference sequence). CDR3: CASSATGVRVQPQHF. The CDR3 DNA sequence: TGTGCCAGCAGCGCCACTGGTGTGCGCGTTCAGCCCCAGCATTTT. The whole variable domain, filled in from reference TRBV7-9 and TRBJ1-5, reads DTGVSQNPRHKITKRGQNVTFRCDPISEHNRLYWYRQTLGQGPEFLTYFQNEAQLEKSRLLSDRFSAERPKGSFSTLEIQRTEQGDSAMYLCASSATGVRVQPQHFGDGTRLSIL.

This clonotype was counted a few times. CDR3 in amino acids: CASSLESGTSGVEQYF. CDR3 nucleotides: TGTGCCAGCAGTTTGGAGTCCGGGACTAGCGGTGTCGAGCAGTACTTC. V gene TRBV12-3 or TRBV12-4 combines with J gene TRBJ2-7; 11 bases align to TRBD2. There are 16 residues in the CDR3. J gave up 6 bases and V 3 bases, and 10 bases lay outside the gene matches.

This clonotype was seen only a few times. The rearrangement uses TRBV6-2 or TRBV6-3 and TRBJ1-1; D is uncertain. Germline V lookup: CDR1 MNHEY, CDR2 SVGEGT. There are 13 residues in the CDR3. V was trimmed by 1 base and J by 3 bases, leaving 6 bases between them. The CDR3, as DNA: TGTGCCAGCAGTTACTGGGCTGACACTGAAGCTTTCTTT. This gives the protein CASSYWADTEAFF.

This clonotype was observed a handful of times. The rearrangement uses TRBV28 and TRBJ1-5, with D perhaps matching TRBD1 (6 bases). Germline loops: CDR1 MDHEN, CDR2 SYDVKM. The CDR3 loop spans 15 amino acids. V was clipped by 2 bases and J by 5 bases, with 13 bases between them. This CDR3 is CASSLRGREDQPQHF. In nucleotides, the CDR3 is TGTGCCAGCAGTTTACGGGGGCGAGAAGATCAGCCCCAGCATTTT.

This chain links TRBV19 with TRBJ1-6, with D possibly being TRBD1 (6 bases). Germline V CDR1 and CDR2: LNHDA, SQIVND (reference sequence). The CDR3 covers 15 residues. Trimming stripped 8 bases from V and 7 bases from J, with 18 bases between. The CDR3 nucleotides read TGTGCCAGTGGGTTGGGACAAGGGACGAATTCACCCCTCCACTTT. Its translation: CASGLGQGTNSPLHF.

The rearrangement links TRBV6-6 to TRBJ2-3; perhaps TRBD1 as D (6 bases). The CDR3 sequence is 17 residues long. Germline assignment: CDR1 MNHNY and CDR2 SVGAGI (reference sequence). Trimming pared 6 bases from V and 0 bases from J, leaving 19 bases between. The CDR3 here is CASSDYLDSPSTDTQYF. CDR3 in DNA: TGTGCCAGCAGCGATTACCTGGACAGTCCTAGCACAGATACGCAGTATTTT.

V usage is TRBV2 and J usage is TRBJ2-7; D is unclear. Trimming pared 0 bases from V and 7 bases from J, leaving 7 bases between. This CDR3 contains 12 residues. Germline V gene data show CDR1 as SNHLY and CDR2 as FYNNEI. DNA of the CDR3: TGTGCCAGCAGTGAAGCGTCCAGGGAGCAGTACTTC. Protein: CASSEASREQYF.

The chain combines TRBV7-6 with TRBJ2-3; 7 bases map to TRBD2. The CDR3 has 16 amino acids. Germline CDR1 SGHVS, CDR2 FNYEAQ. The junction had 8 bases not matched to a gene; V was cut back by 3 bases and J by 2 bases. The CDR3 nucleotides read TGTGCCAGCAGCTTGATGGCTAGCGGACTCACAGATACGCAGTATTTT. Encoded protein: CASSLMASGLTDTQYF.

This clonotype was counted between two and nine times. This chain uses TRBV6-6 with TRBJ1-1; no definite D call. V was clipped by 8 bases and J by 2 bases, with 9 bases between them. The CDR3 length is 12 residues. Germline assignment: CDR1 MNHNY and CDR2 SVGAGI (reference sequence). This CDR3 is CASGEANTEAFF. In DNA, the CDR3 is TGTGCCAGCGGTGAGGCCAACACTGAAGCTTTCTTT.

This clonotype has just one count. The chain carries TRBV27 and TRBJ1-5; D may be TRBD1 (5 bases). Germline V CDR1 and CDR2: MNHEY, SMNVEV (reference sequence). This CDR3 has 14 amino acids. Trimming shortened V by 6 bases and J by 3 bases, and 12 bases separated the two germline ends. CDR3 sequence: CASSLGDTNQPQHF. The CDR3 coding sequence is TGTGCCAGCAGCTTAGGGGATACCAATCAGCCCCAGCATTTT.

The J gene is TRBJ2-4, the V gene TRBV19; D not certain. Trimming pared 1 base from V and 6 bases from J, leaving 10 bases between. From germline, CDR1 is LNHDA and CDR2 SQIVND (reference sequence). The CDR3 length is 14 residues. CDR3 sequence reads: CASSIAGGLNIQYF. Here the CDR3 DNA reads TGTGCCAGTAGTATAGCAGGCGGCTTAAACATTCAGTACTTC.

This clonotype was found many times. The chain links TRBV12-3 or TRBV12-4 to TRBJ1-1, with D possibly TRBD1 on 6 matching bases. The germline V and J ends were trimmed by 6 bases and 4 bases, with 12 bases remaining between them. CDR3 length equals 13 residues. The CDR3 coding sequence is TGTGCCAGCAGCCCAGGGGCGGGCACTGAAGCTTTCTTT. The encoded protein is CASSPGAGTEAFF.

This clonotype was recorded a few times. This chain joins TRBV6-2 or TRBV6-3 and TRBJ2-2; 7 bases map to TRBD1. Germline CDR1 and CDR2: MNHEY and SVGEGT. The trim removed 6 bases at V and 2 bases at J, leaving 12 bases unmatched. CDR3 length equals 17 residues. DNA of the CDR3: TGTGCCAGCAGCCGCGGCTCCCGGGACAGTAACACCGGGGAGCTGTTTTTT. This sequence encodes CASSRGSRDSNTGELFF.

V gene TRBV28 combines with J gene TRBJ2-1; tentatively, D is TRBD1 (7 bases). CDR1 and CDR2 (germline): MDHEN, SYDVKM. CDR3 size: 13 residues. Between the trimmed V and J ends, which lost 10 bases and 4 bases, there was a span of 14 bases. The CDR3 protein is CATYRGLYNEQFF. CDR3 bases: TGTGCCACATACAGGGGACTTTACAATGAGCAGTTCTTC. Drawing the rest from reference TRBV28 and TRBJ2-1, the complete variable domain is DVKVTQSSRYLVKRTGEKVFLECVQDMDHENMFWYRQDPGLGLRLIYFSYDVKMKEKGDIPEGYSVSREKKERFSLILESASTNQTSMYLCATYRGLYNEQFFGPGTRLTVL.

This clonotype was counted between two and nine times. The rearrangement uses TRBV9 and TRBJ1-1, with D unresolved. The CDR3 covers 10 residues. CDR1 is SGDLS and CDR2 is YYNGEE in the germline V gene. V was pared by 0 bases and J by 14 bases, with 8 bases between. CDR3 in amino acids: CASSVGPIFF. The DNA of the CDR3 is TGTGCCAGCAGCGTAGGACCAATATTCTTT.

This clonotype was detected ten times or more. This chain joins TRBV7-2 and TRBJ2-7, with D perhaps TRBD2 (7 bases). The CDR3 is 15 amino acids. The germline V and J ends were trimmed by 3 bases and 1 base, with 13 bases remaining between them. CDR1 and CDR2 from the germline V gene are SGHTA and FQGNSA. CDR3: CASSFYGGLSYEQYV. Written as DNA, the CDR3 is TGTGCCAGCAGCTTTTACGGGGGGCTGTCCTACGAGCAGTACGTC.

Turning to this clonotype: The conserved phenylalanine or tryptophan is not found at the CDR3 terminus, so this likely reflects a read error. The rearrangement links TRBV12-3 or TRBV12-4 to TRBJ1-4; D not certain. Trimming removed 5 bases at V and 10 bases at J, with 11 bases between. The CDR3 length is 12 residues. CDR3 amino acids: CASSPSDGKLFL. The DNA of the CDR3 is TGTGCCAGCAGTCCAAGCGATGGAAAACTGTTTCTT.

The chain carries TRBV19 and TRBJ2-3; 9 bases line up with TRBD1. The germline CDR1 and CDR2 sequences are LNHDA and SQIVND (reference sequence). Unmatched junction bases numbered 7, after V lost 5 bases and J lost 1 base. The CDR3 extends over 16 amino acids. The CDR3 region is CASSFIRDRGTDTQYF. DNA for the CDR3: TGTGCCAGTAGTTTTATCCGGGACAGGGGCACAGATACGCAGTATTTT.

CDR3 sequence (DNA): TGTGCCATCAGTGATCGGGAGACTAGCGGGGTGGAAGAGACCCAGTACTTC. This gives the protein CAISDRETSGVEETQYF. This sequence joins TRBV10-3 and TRBJ2-5, with 11 bases that match TRBD2. The CDR3 runs to 17 residues. In germline, CDR1 is ENHRY, CDR2 SYGVKD. The V segment lost 3 bases and the J segment 3 bases; nucleotides outside the gene matches: 9.

The rearrangement joins TRBV4-1 to TRBJ2-2, with 10 bases identical to TRBD2. V shed 2 bases and J 3 bases; nucleotides not matched to a gene: 12. The CDR3 length is 19 residues. Germline lookup yields CDR1 MGHRA and CDR2 YSYEKL. CDR3 amino acids: CASSQRKSGGALDTGELFF. CDR3 DNA: TGCGCCAGCAGCCAAAGAAAGAGCGGGGGGGCCTTGGACACCGGGGAGCTGTTTTTT.

This clonotype was picked up a small number of times. V is TRBV7-6 and J is TRBJ1-6; TRBD1 matches at 7 bases. Germline V gives CDR1 SGHVS, CDR2 FNYEAQ. The CDR3 has 16 amino acids. V trimming: 0 bases; J trimming: 9 bases; junction bases outside the gene matches: 8. The DNA for the CDR3 is TGTGCCAGCAGCTTAGCGCGCAAGGGGGCCGTTTCACCCCTCCACTTT. It codes for CASSLARKGAVSPLHF.

The chain carries TRBV7-6 and TRBJ2-5; D is unresolved. The germline V gene has CDR1 SGHVS and CDR2 FNYEAQ. The CDR3 covers 13 residues. V lost 8 bases and J lost 5, with 15 bases in between. CDR3 coding DNA: TGTGCCAGCGTTACTCTAGGGCAGGAGACCCAGTACTTC. Translating gives CASVTLGQETQYF.